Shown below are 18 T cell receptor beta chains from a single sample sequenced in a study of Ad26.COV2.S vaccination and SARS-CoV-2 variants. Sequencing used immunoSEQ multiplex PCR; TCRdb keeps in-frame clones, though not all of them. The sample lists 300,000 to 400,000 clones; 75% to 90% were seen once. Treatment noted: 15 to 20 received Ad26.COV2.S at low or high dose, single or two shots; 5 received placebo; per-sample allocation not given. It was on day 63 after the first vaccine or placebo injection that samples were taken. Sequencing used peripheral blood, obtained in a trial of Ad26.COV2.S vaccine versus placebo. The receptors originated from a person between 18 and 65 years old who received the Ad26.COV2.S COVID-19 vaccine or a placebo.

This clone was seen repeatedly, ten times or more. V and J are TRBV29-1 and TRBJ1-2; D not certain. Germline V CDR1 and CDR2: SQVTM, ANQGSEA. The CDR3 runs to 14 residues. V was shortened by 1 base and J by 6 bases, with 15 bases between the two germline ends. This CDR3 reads CSVEGEGAFDGYTF. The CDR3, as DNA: TGCAGCGTTGAAGGAGAAGGAGCCTTTGATGGCTACACCTTC.

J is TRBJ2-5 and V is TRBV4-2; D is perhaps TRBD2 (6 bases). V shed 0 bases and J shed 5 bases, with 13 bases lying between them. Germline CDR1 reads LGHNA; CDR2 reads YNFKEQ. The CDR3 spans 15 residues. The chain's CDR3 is CASSQEWAGRETQYF. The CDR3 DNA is TGTGCCAGCAGCCAAGAGTGGGCAGGGAGGGAGACCCAGTACTTC.

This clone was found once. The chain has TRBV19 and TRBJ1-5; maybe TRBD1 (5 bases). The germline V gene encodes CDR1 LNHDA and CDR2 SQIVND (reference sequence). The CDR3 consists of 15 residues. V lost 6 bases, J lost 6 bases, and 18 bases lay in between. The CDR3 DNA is TGTGCCAGTAGGGGGCGGGAGCTCGCGCTTCAGCCCCAGCATTTT. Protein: CASRGRELALQPQHF.

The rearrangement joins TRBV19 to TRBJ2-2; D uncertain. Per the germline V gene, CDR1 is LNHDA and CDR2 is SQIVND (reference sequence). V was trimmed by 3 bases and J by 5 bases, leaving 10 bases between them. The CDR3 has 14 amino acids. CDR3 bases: TGTGCCAGTAGTATCGGAGCTGGGACCGGGGAGCTGTTTTTT. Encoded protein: CASSIGAGTGELFF. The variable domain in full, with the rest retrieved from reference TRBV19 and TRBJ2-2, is DGGITQSPKYLFRKEGQNVTLSCEQNLNHDAMYWYRQDPGQGLRLIYYSQIVNDFQKGDIAEGYSVSREKKESFPLTVTSAQKNPTAFYLCASSIGAGTGELFFGEGSRLTVL.

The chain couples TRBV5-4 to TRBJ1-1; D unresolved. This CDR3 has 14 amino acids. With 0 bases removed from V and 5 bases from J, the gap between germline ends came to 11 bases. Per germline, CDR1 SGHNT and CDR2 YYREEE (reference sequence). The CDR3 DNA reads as TGTGCCAGCAGCTTGGTGGGGTTCCAGACTGAAGCTTTCTTT. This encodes CASSLVGFQTEAFF. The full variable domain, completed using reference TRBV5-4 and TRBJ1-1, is ETGVTQSPTHLIKTRGQQVTLRCSSQSGHNTVSWYQQALGQGPQFIFQYYREEENGRGNFPPRFSGLQFPNYSSELNVNALELDDSALYLCASSLVGFQTEAFFGQGTRLTVV.

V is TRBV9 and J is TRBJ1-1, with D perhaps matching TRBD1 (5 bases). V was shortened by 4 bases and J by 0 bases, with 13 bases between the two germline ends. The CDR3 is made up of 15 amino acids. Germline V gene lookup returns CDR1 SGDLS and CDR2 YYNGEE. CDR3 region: CASSPFQGVNTEAFF. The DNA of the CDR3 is TGTGCCAGCAGCCCCTTCCAGGGCGTGAACACTGAAGCTTTCTTT.

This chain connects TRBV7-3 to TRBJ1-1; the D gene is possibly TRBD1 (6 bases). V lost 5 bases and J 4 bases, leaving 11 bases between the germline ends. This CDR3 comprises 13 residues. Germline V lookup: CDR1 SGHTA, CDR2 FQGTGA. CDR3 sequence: CASSLTGSTEAFF. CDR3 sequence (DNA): TGTGCCAGCAGCCTCACAGGGTCCACTGAAGCTTTCTTT.

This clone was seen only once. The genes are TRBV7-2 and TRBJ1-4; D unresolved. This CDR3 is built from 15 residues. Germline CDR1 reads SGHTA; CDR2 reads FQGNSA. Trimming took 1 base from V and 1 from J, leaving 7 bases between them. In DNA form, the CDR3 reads TGTGCCAGCAGCTTAGGTGGGGTAACTAATGAAAAACTGTTTTTT. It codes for CASSLGGVTNEKLFF.

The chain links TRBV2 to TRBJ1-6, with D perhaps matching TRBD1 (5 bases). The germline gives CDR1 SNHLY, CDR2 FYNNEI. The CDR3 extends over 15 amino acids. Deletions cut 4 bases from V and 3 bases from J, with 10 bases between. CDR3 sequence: CASSVGTFYNSPLHF. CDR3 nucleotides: TGTGCCAGCAGTGTTGGGACCTTCTATAATTCACCCCTCCACTTT. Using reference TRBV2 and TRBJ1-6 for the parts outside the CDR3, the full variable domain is EPEVTQTPSHQVTQMGQEVILRCVPISNHLYFYWYRQILGQKVEFLVSFYNNEISEKSEIFDDQFSVERPDGSNFTLKIRSTKLEDSAMYFCASSVGTFYNSPLHFGNGTRLTVT.

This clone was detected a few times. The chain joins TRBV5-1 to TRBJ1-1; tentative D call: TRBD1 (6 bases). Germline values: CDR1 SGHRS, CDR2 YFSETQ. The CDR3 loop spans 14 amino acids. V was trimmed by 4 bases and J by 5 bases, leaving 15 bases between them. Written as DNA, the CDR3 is TGCGCCAGCAGCACACAGGGTATTGGTACTGAAGCTTTCTTT. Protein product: CASSTQGIGTEAFF.

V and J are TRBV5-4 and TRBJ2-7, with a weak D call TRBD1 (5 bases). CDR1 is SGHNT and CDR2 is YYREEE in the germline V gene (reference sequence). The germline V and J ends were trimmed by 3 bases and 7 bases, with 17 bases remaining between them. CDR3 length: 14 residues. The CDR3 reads CASSYPGQGREQYF. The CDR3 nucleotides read TGTGCCAGCAGCTATCCGGGCCAGGGCCGGGAGCAGTACTTC.

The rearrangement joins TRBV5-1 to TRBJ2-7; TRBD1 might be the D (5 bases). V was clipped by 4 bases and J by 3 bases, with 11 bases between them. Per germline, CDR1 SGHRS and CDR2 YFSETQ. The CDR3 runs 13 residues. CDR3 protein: CASSVTDSYEQYF. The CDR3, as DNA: TGCGCCAGCAGCGTAACCGACAGCTACGAGCAGTACTTC.

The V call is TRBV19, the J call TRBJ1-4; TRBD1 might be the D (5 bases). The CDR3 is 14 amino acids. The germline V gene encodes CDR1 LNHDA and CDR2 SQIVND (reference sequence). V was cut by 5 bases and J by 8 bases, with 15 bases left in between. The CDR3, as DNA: TGTGCCAGTAGTGCGTCCGGGGGGGTCGAAAAACTGTTTTTT. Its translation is CASSASGGVEKLFF.

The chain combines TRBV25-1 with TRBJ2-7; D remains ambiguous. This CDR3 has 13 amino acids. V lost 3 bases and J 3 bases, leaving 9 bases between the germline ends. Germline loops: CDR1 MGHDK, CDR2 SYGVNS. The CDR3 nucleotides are TGTGCCAGCAGTGATCCTCTAGACTACGAGCAGTACTTC. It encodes CASSDPLDYEQYF.

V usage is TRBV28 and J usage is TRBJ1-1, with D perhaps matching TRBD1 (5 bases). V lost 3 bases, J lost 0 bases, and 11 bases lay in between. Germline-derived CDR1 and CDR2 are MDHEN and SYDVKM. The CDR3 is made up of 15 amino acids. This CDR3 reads CASSLGQGLNTEAFF. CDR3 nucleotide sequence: TGTGCCAGCAGTTTGGGGCAGGGACTGAACACTGAAGCTTTCTTT. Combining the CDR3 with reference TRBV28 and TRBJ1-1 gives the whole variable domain DVKVTQSSRYLVKRTGEKVFLECVQDMDHENMFWYRQDPGLGLRLIYFSYDVKMKEKGDIPEGYSVSREKKERFSLILESASTNQTSMYLCASSLGQGLNTEAFFGQGTRLTVV.

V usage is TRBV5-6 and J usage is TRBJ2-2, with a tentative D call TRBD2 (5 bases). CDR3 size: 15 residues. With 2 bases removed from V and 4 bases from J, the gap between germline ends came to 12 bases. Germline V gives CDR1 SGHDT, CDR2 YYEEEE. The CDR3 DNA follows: TGTGCCAGCAGCTTTGAACTAGGAGTCACCGGGGAGCTGTTTTTT. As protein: CASSFELGVTGELFF.

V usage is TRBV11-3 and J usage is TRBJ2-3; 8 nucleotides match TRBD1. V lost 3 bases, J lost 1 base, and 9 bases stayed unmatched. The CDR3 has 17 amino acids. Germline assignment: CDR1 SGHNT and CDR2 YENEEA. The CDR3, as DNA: TGTGCCAGCAGCTTTGGACAGGGACTTGTTGGCACAGATACGCAGTATTTT. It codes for CASSFGQGLVGTDTQYF.

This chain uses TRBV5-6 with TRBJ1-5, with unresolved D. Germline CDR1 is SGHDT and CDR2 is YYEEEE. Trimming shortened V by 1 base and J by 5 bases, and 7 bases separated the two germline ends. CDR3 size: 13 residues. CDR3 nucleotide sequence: TGTGCCAGCAGCTTGACACCCCATCAGCCCCAGCATTTT. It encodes CASSLTPHQPQHF.